The next 19 T cell receptor beta chains were all read from a single sample in a study of shared clonotypes between healthy human individuals. Libraries were prepared by immunoSEQ multiplex PCR; TCRdb keeps only in-frame clonotypes and omits some of them. Of roughly 1 million clones in the sample, more than 65% were seen once. The sequencing sample was made of memory CD4+ T cells sorted from blood. The subset is: CD45RA-negative fraction. The receptors stem from a man aged 18-30 years in good health.

This chain links TRBV9 with TRBJ1-2, with D unclear. This CDR3 comprises 14 residues. Germline V CDR1 and CDR2: SGDLS, YYNGEE. The ends were cut back, 0 bases at V and 4 bases at J, with 10 bases in the middle. The CDR3 is CASSVAQNSYGYTF. The CDR3 region has the DNA TGTGCCAGCAGCGTAGCTCAAAACTCCTATGGCTACACCTTC.

The chain employs TRBV5-1 and TRBJ1-4, with 9 bases lining up with TRBD1. V shed 5 bases and J 6 bases; nucleotides not matched to a gene: 2. Germline loops: CDR1 SGHRS, CDR2 YFSETQ. This CDR3 has 13 amino acids. CDR3 sequence (DNA): TGCGCCAGCAGGGACAGGGGAGATGAAAAACTGTTTTTT. Encoded protein: CASRDRGDEKLFF.

This clone was observed a single time. The chain links TRBV7-6 to TRBJ1-1; TRBD1 is a possible D gene (6 bases). This CDR3 region has 16 residues. V was trimmed by 1 base and J by 4 bases, leaving 16 bases between them. CDR1 is SGHVS, CDR2 FNYEAQ, per germline. CDR3 DNA sequence: TGTGCCAGCAGCTTAGGTCCCAGGGGCGTTGGCACTGAAGCTTTCTTT. Translated: CASSLGPRGVGTEAFF.

This sequence joins TRBV19 and TRBJ1-3, with D possibly matching TRBD1 (6 bases). V lost 7 bases and J lost 0, with 16 bases in between. Germline values: CDR1 LNHDA, CDR2 SQIVND (reference sequence). This CDR3 is built from 16 residues. CDR3 loop: CASTPQGAGSGNTIYF. CDR3 in DNA: TGTGCCAGTACCCCACAGGGTGCAGGCTCTGGAAACACCATATATTTT.

This clone was counted only a few times. The chain couples TRBV18 to TRBJ2-1; TRBD2 matches 13 bases. Germline CDR1 and CDR2: KGHSH and LQKENI. Trimming took 6 bases from V and 7 from J; bases not matched to a gene: 9. The CDR3 length is 16 residues. The CDR3 nucleotides are TGTGCCAGCTCCCCGTGGACTAGCGGGAGTAATAATGAGCAGTTCTTC. It encodes CASSPWTSGSNNEQFF. Based on the CDR3 plus reference TRBV18 and TRBJ2-1, the full variable domain is NAGVMQNPRHLVRRRGQEARLRCSPMKGHSHVYWYRQLPEEGLKFMVYLQKENIIDESGMPKERFSAEFPKEGPSILRIQQVVRGDSAAYFCASSPWTSGSNNEQFFGPGTRLTVL.

The chain has TRBV7-9 and TRBJ1-4; D unresolved. Germline CDR1 reads SEHNR; CDR2 reads FQNEAQ (reference sequence). Deletions cut 3 bases from V and 8 bases from J, with 10 bases between. There are 13 residues in the CDR3. Written as DNA, the CDR3 is TGTGCCAGCAGCTTGGGAGCGGTCGAAAAACTGTTTTTT. This translates into CASSLGAVEKLFF. The full variable domain, its missing parts supplied by reference TRBV7-9 and TRBJ1-4, is DTGVSQNPRHKITKRGQNVTFRCDPISEHNRLYWYRQTLGQGPEFLTYFQNEAQLEKSRLLSDRFSAERPKGSFSTLEIQRTEQGDSAMYLCASSLGAVEKLFFGSGTQLSVL.

This clone was counted between two and nine times. The chain couples TRBV7-6 to TRBJ2-5, with D perhaps TRBD2 (5 bases). Germline loops: CDR1 SGHVS, CDR2 FNYEAQ. CDR3 length: 16 residues. V dropped 1 base and J dropped 0 bases, with 12 bases sitting between them. CDR3 sequence reads: CASSLDVANYQETQYF. In nucleotides, the CDR3 is TGTGCCAGCAGCTTAGATGTAGCGAACTACCAAGAGACCCAGTACTTC.

The CDR3 loop is CASSPASKRDYEQYF. CDR3 nucleotide sequence: TGTGCCAGCAGCCCTGCCAGTAAGCGGGACTACGAGCAGTACTTC. The chain uses TRBV5-6 and TRBJ2-7; TRBD2 matches 7 bases. The germline V gene encodes CDR1 SGHDT and CDR2 YYEEEE. V dropped 4 bases and J dropped 3; count of bases not matched to a gene: 10. The CDR3 consists of 15 residues.

Only one count was recorded for this clone. The V gene is TRBV5-1, the J gene TRBJ2-1, with 7 nucleotides matching TRBD2. Germline V gene lookup returns CDR1 SGHRS and CDR2 YFSETQ. This CDR3 comprises 16 residues. With V trimmed by 1 base and J by 3 bases, 7 bases remained unmatched. The CDR3 is CASSLLGRGSYNEQFF. CDR3 in DNA: TGCGCCAGCAGCTTGTTGGGGCGGGGGAGCTACAATGAGCAGTTCTTC.

The chain has TRBV4-3 and TRBJ2-3; possible D gene TRBD2, 6 bases. CDR1 is LGHNA and CDR2 is YSLEER in the germline V gene. The V end was cut by 0 bases, the J end by 0 bases, with 25 bases between. This CDR3 comprises 21 residues. The CDR3 coding sequence is TGCGCCAGCAGCCAAGAGGGAGGAGCACACCTTCTCATGGCTAGCACAGATACGCAGTATTTT. This encodes CASSQEGGAHLLMASTDTQYF.

Only one count was recorded for this clone. The chain employs TRBV2 and TRBJ2-2; a possible D gene is TRBD2 (6 bases). CDR3 length: 15 amino acids. V dropped 6 bases and J dropped 4 bases, with 15 bases sitting between them. Germline V gene data show CDR1 as SNHLY and CDR2 as FYNNEI. The CDR3 DNA is TGTGCCAGCAGCCGCACGGGAGAGGGCACCGGGGAGCTGTTTTTT. Protein: CASSRTGEGTGELFF. Combining the CDR3 with reference TRBV2 and TRBJ2-2 gives the whole variable domain EPEVTQTPSHQVTQMGQEVILRCVPISNHLYFYWYRQILGQKVEFLVSFYNNEISEKSEIFDDQFSVERPDGSNFTLKIRSTKLEDSAMYFCASSRTGEGTGELFFGEGSRLTVL.

V usage is TRBV5-1 and J usage is TRBJ2-2; 8 nucleotides align to TRBD2. Germline CDR1 and CDR2: SGHRS and YFSETQ. The CDR3 has 17 amino acids. The V and J ends lost 1 base and 0 bases, in that order; junction bases with no gene match: 5. The CDR3 DNA reads TGCGCCAGCAGCTTGTCCGGGAGGGTTCCGAACACCGGGGAGCTGTTTTTT. Its translation: CASSLSGRVPNTGELFF.

This clone occurred many times. This chain connects TRBV15 to TRBJ1-2; D is unresolved. The V gene lost 3 bases and the J gene lost 7 bases, with 18 bases spanning the gap. CDR1 LNHNV and CDR2 YYDKDF come from the germline V gene (reference sequence). The CDR3 is 15 residues long. CDR3 amino acids: CATSRGGTTSLGYTF. In nucleotides, the CDR3 is TGTGCCACCAGCAGGGGAGGTACGACCTCGCTTGGCTACACCTTC.

This clone was seen ten or more times. V usage is TRBV18 and J usage is TRBJ1-4, with TRBD1 matching 8 bases. In germline, CDR1 is KGHSH, CDR2 LQKENI. With V trimmed by 4 bases and J by 4 bases, 8 bases remained unmatched. CDR3 size: 16 residues. CDR3 amino acids: CASSLNGQGGNEKLFF. The CDR3 DNA reads as TGTGCCAGCTCACTAAACGGACAGGGTGGTAATGAAAAACTGTTTTTT.

The chain carries TRBV18 and TRBJ2-7; TRBD2 aligns across 8 bases. Germline-derived CDR1 and CDR2 are KGHSH and LQKENI. The CDR3 runs 15 residues. Trimming at V came to 2 bases and at J to 2 bases, leaving 5 bases not matched to a gene. CDR3 bases: TGTGCCAGCTCACCAGGTCCGGGACTAGCCTACGAGCAGTACTTC. This gives the protein CASSPGPGLAYEQYF.

The gene calls are TRBV7-2 and TRBJ2-7, with TRBD1 matching 9 bases. With V trimmed by 5 bases and J by 2 bases, 7 bases remained unmatched. CDR3 length: 15 amino acids. The germline gives CDR1 SGHTA, CDR2 FQGNSA. The chain's CDR3 is CASSLGTGRTYEQYF. The CDR3 DNA sequence: TGTGCCAGCAGCCTCGGGACAGGGAGGACCTACGAGCAGTACTTC.

The V gene is TRBV4-3, the J gene TRBJ1-5, with D unclear. The CDR3 has 14 amino acids. The V gene's germline CDR1 is LGHNA and CDR2 YSLEER. Trimming shortened V by 1 base and J by 0 bases, and 4 bases separated the two germline ends. CDR3 protein: CASSQGISNQPQHF. CDR3 sequence (DNA): TGCGCCAGCAGCCAAGGAATTAGCAATCAGCCCCAGCATTTT.

V and J are TRBV18 and TRBJ2-2, with D perhaps matching TRBD2 (6 bases). The V end lost 4 bases, the J end lost 1 base, and 16 bases lay between the germline ends. Germline assignment: CDR1 KGHSH and CDR2 LQKENI. CDR3 length: 17 amino acids. CDR3 in DNA: TGTGCCAGCTCACGAGGAGGGGTAGCGCGGAACACCGGGGAGCTGTTTTTT. This translates into CASSRGGVARNTGELFF.

This clone was counted a single time. A read error may produce the germline difference seen at one junction end. In the same sample, other DNA sequences code for this CDR3. The genes are TRBV7-7 and TRBJ2-3; a weak D match, TRBD2 (5 bases). CDR3 length: 15 residues. The germline V gene encodes CDR1 SSHAT and CDR2 FNYEAQ (reference sequence). CDR3 residues: CASSLAGKSTDTQYF. The CDR3 nucleotides are TGTGCTAGCAGCTTAGCCGGGAAAAGCACAGATACGCAGTATTTT.